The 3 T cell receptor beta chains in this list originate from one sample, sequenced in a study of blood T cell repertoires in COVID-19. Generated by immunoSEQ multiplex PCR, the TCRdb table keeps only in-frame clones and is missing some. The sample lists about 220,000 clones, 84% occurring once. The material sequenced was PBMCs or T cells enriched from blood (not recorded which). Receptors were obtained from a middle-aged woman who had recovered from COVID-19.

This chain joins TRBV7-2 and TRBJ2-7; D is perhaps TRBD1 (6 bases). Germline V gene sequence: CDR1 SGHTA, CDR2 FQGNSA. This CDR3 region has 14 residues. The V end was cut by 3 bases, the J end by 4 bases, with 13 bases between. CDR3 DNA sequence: TGTGCCAGCAGCTTCCGGGACACAACATACGAGCAGTACTTC. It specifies CASSFRDTTYEQYF. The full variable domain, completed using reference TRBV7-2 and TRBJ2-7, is GAGVSQSPSNKVTEKGKDVELRCDPISGHTALYWYRQSLGQGLEFLIYFQGNSAPDKSGLPSDRFSAERTGGSVSTLTIQRTQQEDSAVYLCASSFRDTTYEQYFGPGTRLTVT.

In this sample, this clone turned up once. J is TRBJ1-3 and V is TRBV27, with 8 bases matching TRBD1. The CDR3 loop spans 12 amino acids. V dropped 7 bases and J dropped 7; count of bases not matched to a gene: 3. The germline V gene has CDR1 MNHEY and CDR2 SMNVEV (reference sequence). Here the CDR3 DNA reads TGTGCCAGCATGGACAGGGCTAACACCATATATTTT. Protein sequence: CASMDRANTIYF.

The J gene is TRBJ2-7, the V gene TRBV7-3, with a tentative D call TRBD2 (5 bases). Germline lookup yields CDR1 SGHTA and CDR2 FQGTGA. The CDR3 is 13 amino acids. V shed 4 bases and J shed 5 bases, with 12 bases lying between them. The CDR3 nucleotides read TGTGCCAGCAGCTCCCGGCCCGGGGACGAGCAGTACTTC. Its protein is CASSSRPGDEQYF.